This is a list of T cell receptor beta chains from one sample in a study of blood T cell repertoires in COVID-19. Clones were read by immunoSEQ multiplex PCR, and TCRdb kept only the in-frame ones, dropping some. Counted here are 180,000 or so clones, around 87% occurring once; the ten biggest clones make up 7%. The material sequenced was peripheral blood. These receptors originate from a woman aged 80 or older in a cohort sampled during active or convalescent COVID-19. The CDR3 runs from the conserved cysteine through the conserved F or W. A D gene is named only where the DNA matches it firmly. Rows may omit the clone size; those that give it use once, few, many or a size class.

clone_size	v_call	d_call	j_call	cdr3_nt	cdr3_aa
-	TRBV18	-	TRBJ1-1	TGTGCCAGCTCACCACCGTCCCAGGGGATAATGAACACTGAAGCTTTCTTT	CASSPPSQGIMNTEAFF
-	TRBV9	TRBD1	TRBJ1-1	TGTGCCAGCAGCCCACGGACAGGGGCGAACACTGAAGCTTTCTTT	CASSPRTGANTEAFF
-	TRBV27	-	TRBJ1-1	TGTGCCAGCAGTTACGGCGGTGAAGCTTTCTTT	CASSYGGEAFF
-	TRBV2	-	TRBJ1-1	TGTGCCAGCGGTGGGGGGGATAGCACTGAAGCTTTCTTT	CASGGGDSTEAFF
-	TRBV20-1	TRBD1	TRBJ1-5	TGCAGTGCTAGTGGACAGGCCAATCAGCCCCAGCATTTT	CSASGQANQPQHF
few	TRBV19	-	TRBJ2-7	TGTGCCAGTAGTCCCAGGTTTGGGTCCTACGAGCAGTACTTC	CASSPRFGSYEQYF
-	TRBV6-1	-	TRBJ1-6	TGTGCCAGCAGTGAATCAGGGATCTATAATTCACCCCTCCACTTT	CASSESGIYNSPLHF
-	TRBV5-1	TRBD2	TRBJ2-1	TGCGCCAGCAGCTGGGTCCTAGCGGGAGGTGAGCAGTTCTTC	CASSWVLAGGEQFF
-	TRBV5-5	TRBD1	TRBJ2-2	TGTGCCAGCAGCCCCCTGAGGGACAGCTATACCGGGGAGCTGTTTTTT	CASSPLRDSYTGELFF
-	TRBV7-9	-	TRBJ1-4	TGTGCCAGCAGCTTAGAGCGGGGGGCAGCAACTAATGAAAAACTGTTTTTT	CASSLERGAATNEKLFF
few	TRBV6-2/TRBV6-3	-	TRBJ2-1	TGTGCCAGCAGTTACTCGCCCCCAATGGGGCTTTACAATGAGCAGTTCTTC	CASSYSPPMGLYNEQFF